This TCR beta chain was observed in a study of cytomegalovirus exposure and HLA in healthy donors. PCR used 60 Vbeta primers and 13 Jbeta primers. Profiling relied on immunoSEQ multiplex PCR, and the TCRdb table lists in-frame clones only, not all of them. The table shows roughly 97,000 clones, with roughly a tenth occurring only once. A remark on this clone: Its target is unknown.

Findings and limits, study-wide: The authors listed 164 TCR beta chains as cytomegalovirus-associated. TCR beta V- and J-gene trimming, according to a later analysis, was linked to a missense DCLRE1C variant. The authors assumed roughly uniform sequencing depth across donors for presence/absence analyses.

This CDR3 has 13 amino acids. V was clipped by 5 bases and J by 7 bases; unmatched bases: 6. Germline-derived CDR1 and CDR2 are MNHEY and SMNVEV (reference sequence). This TCR was sampled from a man aged 45-65 years in good health and CMV-seropositive. The chain employs TRBV27 and TRBJ1-1; 8 bases fit TRBD1. The material sequenced was PBMCs. The CDR3 sequence is CASSGRGRIEAFF. Written as DNA, the CDR3 is TGTGCCAGCAGTGGCAGGGGGCGAATTGAAGCTTTCTTT.